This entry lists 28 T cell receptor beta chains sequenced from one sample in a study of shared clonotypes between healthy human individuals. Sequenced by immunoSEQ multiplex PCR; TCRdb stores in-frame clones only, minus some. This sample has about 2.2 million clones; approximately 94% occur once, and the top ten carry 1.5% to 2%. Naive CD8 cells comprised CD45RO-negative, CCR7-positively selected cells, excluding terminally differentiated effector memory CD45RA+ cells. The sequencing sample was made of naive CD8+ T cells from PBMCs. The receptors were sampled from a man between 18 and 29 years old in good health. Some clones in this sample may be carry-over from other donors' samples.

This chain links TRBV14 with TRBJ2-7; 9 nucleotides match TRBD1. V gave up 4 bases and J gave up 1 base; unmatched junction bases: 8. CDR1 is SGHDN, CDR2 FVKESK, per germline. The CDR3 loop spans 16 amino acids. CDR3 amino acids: CASSRPRDRDSYEQYF. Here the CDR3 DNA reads TGTGCCAGCAGCCGCCCCCGGGACAGGGATTCCTACGAGCAGTACTTC.

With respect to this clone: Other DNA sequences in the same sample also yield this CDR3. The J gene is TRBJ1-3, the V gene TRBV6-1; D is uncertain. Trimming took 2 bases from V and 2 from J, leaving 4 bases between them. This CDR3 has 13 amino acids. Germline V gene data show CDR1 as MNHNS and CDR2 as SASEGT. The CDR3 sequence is CASSEIPGNTIYF. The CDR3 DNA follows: TGTGCCAGCAGTGAAATACCTGGAAACACCATATATTTT.

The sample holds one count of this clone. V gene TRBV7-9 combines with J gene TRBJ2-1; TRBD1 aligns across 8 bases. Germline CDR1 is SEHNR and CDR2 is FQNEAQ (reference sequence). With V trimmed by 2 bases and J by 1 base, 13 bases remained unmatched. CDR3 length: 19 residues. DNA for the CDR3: TGTGCCAGCAGCTTACCTTTGGGACAGGAAAACCCGTCCTACAATGAGCAGTTCTTC. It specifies CASSLPLGQENPSYNEQFF.

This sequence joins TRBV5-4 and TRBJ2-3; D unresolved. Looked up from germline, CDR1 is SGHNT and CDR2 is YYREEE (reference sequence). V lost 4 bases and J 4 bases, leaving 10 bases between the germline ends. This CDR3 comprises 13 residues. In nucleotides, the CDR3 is TGTGCCAGCAGCCCGCCCAACTCAGATACGCAGTATTTT. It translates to CASSPPNSDTQYF.

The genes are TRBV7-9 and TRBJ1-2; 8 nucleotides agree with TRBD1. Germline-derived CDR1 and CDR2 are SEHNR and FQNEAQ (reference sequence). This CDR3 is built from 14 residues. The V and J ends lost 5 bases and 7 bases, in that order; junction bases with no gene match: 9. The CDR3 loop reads CASSPRQGSGGYTF. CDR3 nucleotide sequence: TGTGCCAGCAGCCCGCGACAGGGGTCGGGTGGCTACACCTTC.

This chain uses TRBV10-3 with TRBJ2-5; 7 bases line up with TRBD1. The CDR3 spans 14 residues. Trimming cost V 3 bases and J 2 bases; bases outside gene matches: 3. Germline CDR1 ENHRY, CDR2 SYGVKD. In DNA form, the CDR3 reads TGTGCCATCAGTGATGACAGGGCTCAAGAGACCCAGTACTTC. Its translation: CAISDDRAQETQYF.

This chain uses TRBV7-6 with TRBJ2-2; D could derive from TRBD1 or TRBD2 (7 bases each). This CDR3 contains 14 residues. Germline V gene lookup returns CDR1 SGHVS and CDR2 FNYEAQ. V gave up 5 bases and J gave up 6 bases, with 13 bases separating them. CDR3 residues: CASSATGRAGELFF. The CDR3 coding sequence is TGTGCCAGCAGCGCGACAGGGAGGGCCGGGGAGCTGTTTTTT.

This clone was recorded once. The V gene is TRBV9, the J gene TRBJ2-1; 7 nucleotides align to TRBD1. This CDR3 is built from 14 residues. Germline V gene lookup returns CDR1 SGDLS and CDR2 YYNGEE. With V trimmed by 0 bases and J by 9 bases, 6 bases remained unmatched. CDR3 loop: CASSVERGQGEQFF. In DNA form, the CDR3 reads TGTGCCAGCAGCGTAGAAAGGGGGCAGGGTGAGCAGTTCTTC.

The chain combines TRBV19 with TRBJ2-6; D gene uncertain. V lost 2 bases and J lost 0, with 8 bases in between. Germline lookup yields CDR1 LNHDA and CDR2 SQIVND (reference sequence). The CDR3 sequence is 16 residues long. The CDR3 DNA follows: TGTGCCAGTAGTATAACATTTATCTCTGGGGCCAACGTCCTGACTTTC. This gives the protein CASSITFISGANVLTF.

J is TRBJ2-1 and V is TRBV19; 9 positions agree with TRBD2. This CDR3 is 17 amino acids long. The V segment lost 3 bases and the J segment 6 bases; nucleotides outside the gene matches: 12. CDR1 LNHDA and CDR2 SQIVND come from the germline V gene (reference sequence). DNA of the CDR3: TGTGCCAGTAGTATCTGGCGGGCGGGAGGGCCACTCAATGAGCAGTTCTTC. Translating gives CASSIWRAGGPLNEQFF.

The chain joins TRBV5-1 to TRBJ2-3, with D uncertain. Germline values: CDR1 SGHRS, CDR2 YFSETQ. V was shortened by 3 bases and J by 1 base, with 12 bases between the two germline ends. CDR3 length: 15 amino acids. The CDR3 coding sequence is TGCGCCAGCAGCTCCTCGGGCAGCCGCACAGATACGCAGTATTTT. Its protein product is CASSSSGSRTDTQYF.

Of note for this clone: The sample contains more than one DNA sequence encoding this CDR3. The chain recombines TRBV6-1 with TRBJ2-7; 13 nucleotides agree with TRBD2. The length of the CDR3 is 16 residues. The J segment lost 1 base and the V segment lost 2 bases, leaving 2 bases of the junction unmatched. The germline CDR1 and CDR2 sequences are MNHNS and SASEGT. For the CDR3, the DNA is TGTGCCAGCAGTGAATGGGGACTAGCGGGATCCTACGAGCAGTACTTC. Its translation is CASSEWGLAGSYEQYF.

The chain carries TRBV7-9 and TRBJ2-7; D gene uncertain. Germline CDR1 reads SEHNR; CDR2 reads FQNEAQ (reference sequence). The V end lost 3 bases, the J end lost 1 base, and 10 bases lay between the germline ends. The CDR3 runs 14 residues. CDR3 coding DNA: TGTGCCAGCAGCTTCATGGGCAGTTCCTACGAGCAGTACTTC. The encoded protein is CASSFMGSSYEQYF.

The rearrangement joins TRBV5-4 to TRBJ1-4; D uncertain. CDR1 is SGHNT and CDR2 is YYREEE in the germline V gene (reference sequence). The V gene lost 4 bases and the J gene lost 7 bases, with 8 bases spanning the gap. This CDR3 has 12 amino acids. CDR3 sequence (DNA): TGTGCCAGCAGCGGGGAAGGTGAAAAACTGTTTTTT. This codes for CASSGEGEKLFF.

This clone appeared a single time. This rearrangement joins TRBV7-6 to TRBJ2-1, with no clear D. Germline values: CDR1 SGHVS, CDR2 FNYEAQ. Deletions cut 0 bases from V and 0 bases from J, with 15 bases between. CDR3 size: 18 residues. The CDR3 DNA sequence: TGTGCCAGCAGCTTAGCCAGACTTTCTTCTAGCTCCTACAATGAGCAGTTCTTC. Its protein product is CASSLARLSSSSYNEQFF. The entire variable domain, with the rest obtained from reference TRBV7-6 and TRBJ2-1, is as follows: GAGVSQSPRYKVTKRGQDVALRCDPISGHVSLYWYRQALGQGPEFLTYFNYEAQQDKSGLPNDRFSAERPEGSISTLTIQRTEQRDSAMYRCASSLARLSSSSYNEQFFGPGTRLTVL.

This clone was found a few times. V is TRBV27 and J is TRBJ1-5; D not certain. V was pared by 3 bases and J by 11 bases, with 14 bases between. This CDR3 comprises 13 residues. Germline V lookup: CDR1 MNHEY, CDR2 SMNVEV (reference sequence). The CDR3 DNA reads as TGTGCCAGCAGTTTTACGCCGGGTGGGACCCAGCATTTT. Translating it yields CASSFTPGGTQHF.

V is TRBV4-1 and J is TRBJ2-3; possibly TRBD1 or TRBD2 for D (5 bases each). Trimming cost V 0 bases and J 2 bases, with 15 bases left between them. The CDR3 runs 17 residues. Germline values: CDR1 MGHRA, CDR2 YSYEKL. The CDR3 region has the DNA TGCGCCAGCAGCCAAGATCCCACCGGGGCTTACACAGATACGCAGTATTTT. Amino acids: CASSQDPTGAYTDTQYF.

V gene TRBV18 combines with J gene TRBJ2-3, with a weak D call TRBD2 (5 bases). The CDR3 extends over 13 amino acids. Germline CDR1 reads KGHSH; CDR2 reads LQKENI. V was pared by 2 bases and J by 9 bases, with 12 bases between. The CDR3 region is CASSPAGDHTQYF. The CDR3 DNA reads TGTGCCAGCTCACCAGCCGGGGATCACACGCAGTATTTT.

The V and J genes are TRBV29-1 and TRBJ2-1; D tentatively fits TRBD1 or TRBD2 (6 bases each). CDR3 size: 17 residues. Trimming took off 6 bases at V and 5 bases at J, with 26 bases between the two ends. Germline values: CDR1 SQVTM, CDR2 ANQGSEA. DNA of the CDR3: TGCAGCGTCACAAAGGGGGACTTATTCGGGAACGACAATGAGCAGTTCTTC. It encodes CSVTKGDLFGNDNEQFF.

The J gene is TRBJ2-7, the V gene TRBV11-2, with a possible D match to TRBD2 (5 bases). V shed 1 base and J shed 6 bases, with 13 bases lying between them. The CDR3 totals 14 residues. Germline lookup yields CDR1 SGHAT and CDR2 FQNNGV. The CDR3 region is CASSLGGSRIEQYF. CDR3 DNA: TGTGCCAGCAGCTTAGGCGGGTCCAGGATCGAGCAGTACTTC.

The CDR3 bases are TGTGCCAGCAGCCACCTACGTAGCGGGAGAGGGACCGGGGAGCTGTTTTTT. Translated, it gives CASSHLRSGRGTGELFF. V usage is TRBV7-2 and J usage is TRBJ2-2, with 9 bases matching TRBD2. With 5 bases clipped from V and 5 bases from J, the junction kept 12 bases outside the gene matches. CDR1 SGHTA and CDR2 FQGNSA come from the germline V gene. CDR3 length: 17 amino acids. Full variable domain (remainder filled in from reference TRBV7-2 and TRBJ2-2): GAGVSQSPSNKVTEKGKDVELRCDPISGHTALYWYRQSLGQGLEFLIYFQGNSAPDKSGLPSDRFSAERTGGSVSTLTIQRTQQEDSAVYLCASSHLRSGRGTGELFFGEGSRLTVL.

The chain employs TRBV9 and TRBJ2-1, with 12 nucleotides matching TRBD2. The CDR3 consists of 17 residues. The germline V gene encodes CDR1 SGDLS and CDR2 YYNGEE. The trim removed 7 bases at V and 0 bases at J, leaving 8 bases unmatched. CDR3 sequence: CASSGTSGLASYNEQFF. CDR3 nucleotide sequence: TGTGCCAGCTCCGGGACTAGCGGGCTGGCCTCCTACAATGAGCAGTTCTTC.

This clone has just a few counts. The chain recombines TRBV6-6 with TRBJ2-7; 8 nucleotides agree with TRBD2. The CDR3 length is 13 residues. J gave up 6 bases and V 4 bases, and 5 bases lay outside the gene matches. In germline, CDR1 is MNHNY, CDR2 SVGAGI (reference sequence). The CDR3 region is CASSSREGPEQYF. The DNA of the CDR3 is TGTGCCAGCAGTTCCCGGGAGGGACCCGAGCAGTACTTC.

The CDR3 sequence: CASRGLAGRAVDNEQFF. The CDR3 bases are TGCGCCAGCAGGGGACTAGCGGGACGGGCCGTGGACAATGAGCAGTTCTTC. The chain joins TRBV5-1 to TRBJ2-1; 13 bases fit TRBD2. CDR1 SGHRS and CDR2 YFSETQ come from the germline V gene. With 5 bases clipped from V and 5 bases from J, the junction kept 10 bases outside the gene matches. The CDR3 extends over 17 amino acids.

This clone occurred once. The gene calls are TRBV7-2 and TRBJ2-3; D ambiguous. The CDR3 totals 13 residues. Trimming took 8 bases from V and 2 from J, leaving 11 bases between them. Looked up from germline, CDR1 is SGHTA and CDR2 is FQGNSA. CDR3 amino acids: CASAFWVTDTQYF. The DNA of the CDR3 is TGTGCCAGCGCTTTCTGGGTCACAGATACGCAGTATTTT. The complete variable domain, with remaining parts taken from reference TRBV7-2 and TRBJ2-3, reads GAGVSQSPSNKVTEKGKDVELRCDPISGHTALYWYRQSLGQGLEFLIYFQGNSAPDKSGLPSDRFSAERTGGSVSTLTIQRTQQEDSAVYLCASAFWVTDTQYFGPGTRLTVL.

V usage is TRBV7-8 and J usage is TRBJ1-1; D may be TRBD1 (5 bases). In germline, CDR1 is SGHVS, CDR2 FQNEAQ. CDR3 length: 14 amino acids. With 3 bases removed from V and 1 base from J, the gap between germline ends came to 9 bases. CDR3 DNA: TGTGCCAGCAGCTTGACAGTTGAGAACACTGAAGCTTTCTTT. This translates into CASSLTVENTEAFF.

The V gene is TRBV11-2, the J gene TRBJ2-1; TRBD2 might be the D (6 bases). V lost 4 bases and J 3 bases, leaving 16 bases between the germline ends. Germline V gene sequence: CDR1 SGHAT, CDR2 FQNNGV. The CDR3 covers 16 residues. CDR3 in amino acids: CASSWGVGLYYNEQFF. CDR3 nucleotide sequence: TGTGCCAGCAGCTGGGGCGTGGGACTTTACTACAATGAGCAGTTCTTC.

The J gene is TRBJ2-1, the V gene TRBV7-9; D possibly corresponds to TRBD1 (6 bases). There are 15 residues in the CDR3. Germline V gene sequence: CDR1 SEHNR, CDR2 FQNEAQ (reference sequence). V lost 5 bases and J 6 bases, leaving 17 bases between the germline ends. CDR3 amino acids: CASSPKGDLGNEQFF. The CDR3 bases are TGTGCCAGCAGCCCGAAGGGGGATCTTGGCAATGAGCAGTTCTTC. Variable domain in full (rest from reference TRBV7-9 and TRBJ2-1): DTGVSQNPRHKITKRGQNVTFRCDPISEHNRLYWYRQTLGQGPEFLTYFQNEAQLEKSRLLSDRFSAERPKGSFSTLEIQRTEQGDSAMYLCASSPKGDLGNEQFFGPGTRLTVL.